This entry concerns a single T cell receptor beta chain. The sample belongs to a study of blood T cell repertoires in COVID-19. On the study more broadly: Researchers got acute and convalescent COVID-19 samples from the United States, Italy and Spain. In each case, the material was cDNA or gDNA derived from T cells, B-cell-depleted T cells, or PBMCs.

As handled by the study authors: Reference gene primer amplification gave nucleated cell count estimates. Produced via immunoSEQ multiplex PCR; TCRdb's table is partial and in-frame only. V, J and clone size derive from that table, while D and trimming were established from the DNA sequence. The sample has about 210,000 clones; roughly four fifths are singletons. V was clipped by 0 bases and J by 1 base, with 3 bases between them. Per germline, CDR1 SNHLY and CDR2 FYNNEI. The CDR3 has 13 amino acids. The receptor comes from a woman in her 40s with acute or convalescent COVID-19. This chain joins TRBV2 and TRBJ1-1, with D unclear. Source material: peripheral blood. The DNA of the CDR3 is TGTGCCAGCAGTGAAGCGCGGAACACTGAAGCTTTCTTT. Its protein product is CASSEARNTEAFF.